The 28 T cell receptor beta chains below come from one sample, sequenced in a study of chemoradiotherapy in HPV16-positive cancers (dated by TCRdb to 2021 to 2024). The library came from the immunoSEQ multiplex PCR assay. TCRdb took over this immuneACCESS table, retaining in-frame rearrangements with V and J assigned. Such tables are incomplete; in checked studies, under half of the missing clones stem from an unresolved V gene, and the remainder is unexplained. Present in this sample are thousands of clones, almost 90% of which were seen just once. Around 2.5% of the sample belongs to the ten largest clones. Sequenced material: tumor tissue, taken from a patient who underwent chemoradiotherapy. These TCRs come from a human donor with HPV-associated anogenital cancer.

The CDR3 protein is CASSLKGLGATEAFF. The CDR3 nucleotides read TGTGCCAGCAGTTTAAAGGGGCTCGGGGCAACTGAAGCTTTCTTT. J is TRBJ1-1 and V is TRBV27; tentative D call: TRBD1 (5 bases). Trimming stripped 2 bases from V and 5 bases from J, with 15 bases between. The CDR3 covers 15 residues. Germline V CDR1 and CDR2: MNHEY, SMNVEV (reference sequence).

This sequence joins TRBV18 and TRBJ2-3, with 10 nucleotides matching TRBD1. Germline lookup yields CDR1 KGHSH and CDR2 LQKENI. The CDR3 has 15 residues. V was clipped by 5 bases and J by 4 bases; unmatched bases: 6. The CDR3 region is CASSETGGLPDTQYF. CDR3 nucleotides: TGTGCCAGCTCAGAGACAGGGGGCTTGCCAGATACGCAGTATTTT.

CDR3 DNA sequence: TGCGCCAGCACCCCGGGGGAGGGGGCAGATACGCAGTATTTT. Amino acids: CASTPGEGADTQYF. The genes are TRBV5-1 and TRBJ2-3, with D possibly TRBD2 on 7 matching bases. CDR1 and CDR2 from the germline V gene are SGHRS and YFSETQ. The CDR3 has 14 amino acids. V was trimmed by 6 bases and J by 4 bases, leaving 15 bases between them.

This clone was detected only once. The genes are TRBV5-1 and TRBJ2-5; a possible D gene is TRBD2 (6 bases). Germline loops: CDR1 SGHRS, CDR2 YFSETQ. V was pared by 0 bases and J by 13 bases, with 10 bases between. The CDR3 covers 11 residues. CDR3 sequence: CASSLDGGVYF. The CDR3 DNA sequence: TGCGCCAGCAGCTTGGATGGCGGGGTGTACTTC.

The V call is TRBV6-6, the J call TRBJ1-6; 7 bases match TRBD1. J lost 6 bases, V lost 4 bases, and 6 bases had no gene match. The CDR3 contains 15 residues. Germline V lookup: CDR1 MNHNY, CDR2 SVGAGI (reference sequence). DNA of the CDR3: TGTGCCAGCAGTTCCCGGGACAGTGGTAATTCACCCCTCCACTTT. Translated: CASSSRDSGNSPLHF.

The chain is built from TRBV6-1 and TRBJ1-3; TRBD1 agrees at 7 bases. The V gene's germline CDR1 is MNHNS and CDR2 SASEGT. V trimming: 6 bases; J trimming: 0 bases; junction bases outside the gene matches: 5. The CDR3 spans 15 residues. In DNA, the CDR3 is TGTGCCAGCAGGACAGGGACTTACTCTGGAAACACCATATATTTT. This sequence encodes CASRTGTYSGNTIYF.

The J gene is TRBJ1-4, the V gene TRBV15; D remains ambiguous. Germline CDR1 is LNHNV and CDR2 is YYDKDF (reference sequence). V dropped 0 bases and J dropped 8 bases, with 13 bases sitting between them. The CDR3 totals 15 residues. The CDR3 DNA reads TGTGCCACCAGCAGAGATTCAGCAGGAGGAGAAAAACTGTTTTTT. It encodes CATSRDSAGGEKLFF.

The chain carries TRBV6-5 and TRBJ1-1; D unresolved. With 5 bases removed from V and 0 bases from J, the gap between germline ends came to 10 bases. The germline V gene has CDR1 MNHEY and CDR2 SVGAGI. The CDR3 runs 14 residues. The CDR3 is CASSRNRMNTEAFF. The CDR3 region has the DNA TGTGCCAGCAGTAGAAATCGGATGAACACTGAAGCTTTCTTT.

The V and J genes are TRBV2 and TRBJ1-2; no clear D gene. CDR1 SNHLY and CDR2 FYNNEI come from the germline V gene. The CDR3 extends over 13 amino acids. Trimming removed 6 bases at V and 4 bases at J, with 12 bases between. The CDR3 DNA reads as TGTGCCAGCAGCGATTCTGCTGGCTATGGCTACACCTTC. Its protein is CASSDSAGYGYTF. Filled out from reference TRBV2 and TRBJ1-2, the complete variable domain reads EPEVTQTPSHQVTQMGQEVILRCVPISNHLYFYWYRQILGQKVEFLVSFYNNEISEKSEIFDDQFSVERPDGSNFTLKIRSTKLEDSAMYFCASSDSAGYGYTFGSGTRLTVV.

This clone came up once. This chain's CDR3 is CASSLGAYRVGNSPLHF. The DNA of the CDR3 is TGTGCCAGCAGCTTAGGGGCCTACAGGGTGGGGAATTCACCCCTCCACTTT. The gene calls are TRBV7-8 and TRBJ1-6; D may be TRBD1 (6 bases). V dropped 1 base and J dropped 7 bases, with 17 bases sitting between them. This CDR3 spans 17 amino acids. Looked up from germline, CDR1 is SGHVS and CDR2 is FQNEAQ.

V is TRBV7-9 and J is TRBJ1-2; maybe TRBD1 (6 bases). V shed 10 bases and J shed 8 bases, with 17 bases lying between them. The CDR3 runs 12 residues. The germline gives CDR1 SEHNR, CDR2 FQNEAQ (reference sequence). The CDR3 DNA is TGTGCCACCCGTCAGGGGAGGGGGGGCTACACCTTC. The encoded protein is CATRQGRGGYTF. Full variable domain (remainder filled in from reference TRBV7-9 and TRBJ1-2): DTGVSQNPRHKITKRGQNVTFRCDPISEHNRLYWYRQTLGQGPEFLTYFQNEAQLEKSRLLSDRFSAERPKGSFSTLEIQRTEQGDSAMYLCATRQGRGGYTFGSGTRLTVV.

The CDR3, as DNA: TGTGCCAGTATACGGACAGGGGCCTACACTGAAGCTTTCTTT. Protein sequence: CASIRTGAYTEAFF. V usage is TRBV19 and J usage is TRBJ1-1; TRBD1 agrees at 9 bases. Germline assignment: CDR1 LNHDA and CDR2 SQIVND (reference sequence). V dropped 7 bases and J dropped 3; count of bases not matched to a gene: 6. The CDR3 has 14 amino acids.

In its sample, this clone was seen once. V is TRBV7-9 and J is TRBJ1-2; tentatively, D is TRBD1 (5 bases). The germline V gene has CDR1 SEHNR and CDR2 FQNEAQ (reference sequence). V lost 4 bases to trimming and J lost 5 bases, with 11 bases between them. CDR3 size: 13 residues. CDR3 DNA sequence: TGTGCCAGCAGCTCGGGACTAACTTATGGCTACACCTTC. Its translation: CASSSGLTYGYTF.

The rearrangement joins TRBV29-1 to TRBJ1-1; tentatively, D is TRBD1 (5 bases). V lost 1 base and J lost 2, with 11 bases in between. The CDR3 totals 14 residues. The germline CDR1 and CDR2 sequences are SQVTM and ANQGSEA. In DNA, the CDR3 is TGCAGCGTTGAAGTAAGGGGCGGTAACACTGAAGCTTTCTTT. It is translated as CSVEVRGGNTEAFF.

The chain links TRBV5-5 to TRBJ1-3; D gene uncertain. CDR1 and CDR2 (germline): SGHKS, YYEKEE (reference sequence). The V end was cut by 2 bases, the J end by 0 bases, with 15 bases between. The CDR3 runs to 17 residues. In DNA form, the CDR3 reads TGTGCCAGCAGCTTTACCGATGCCCGAGGCTCTGGAAACACCATATATTTT. It specifies CASSFTDARGSGNTIYF.

This clone appeared a single time. V is TRBV11-1 and J is TRBJ2-3; D remains unclear. CDR3 size: 13 residues. CDR1 is SGHAT, CDR2 FQDESV, per germline (reference sequence). Trimming cost V 2 bases and J 5 bases, with 8 bases left between them. The DNA for the CDR3 is TGTGCCAGCAGCTTATCAGGCAAAGATACGCAGTATTTT. Protein product: CASSLSGKDTQYF.

The table lists this clone with a few counts. The rearrangement links TRBV10-3 to TRBJ1-1, with TRBD1 matching over 8 bases. The CDR3 has 14 residues. The germline V gene encodes CDR1 ENHRY and CDR2 SYGVKD. V was pared by 1 base and J by 3 bases, with 1 base of the junction left unmatched. The CDR3 bases are TGTGCCATCAGTGAGTACAGGGGGGACACTGAAGCTTTCTTT. Translation: CAISEYRGDTEAFF.

The gene calls are TRBV30 and TRBJ2-5; tentatively, D is TRBD1 (7 bases). With 3 bases removed from V and 5 bases from J, the gap between germline ends came to 13 bases. The CDR3 is 13 residues long. Germline CDR1 reads GTSNPN; CDR2 reads SVGIG (reference sequence). The CDR3 DNA reads TGTGCCTGGAGGGGCAGGGGGACTGAGACCCAGTACTTC. It encodes CAWRGRGTETQYF.

The rearrangement uses TRBV23-1 and TRBJ1-4; weak D call: TRBD1 (5 bases). TRBV23-1 has ORF status, its function being uncertain. V dropped 7 bases and J dropped 6 bases, with 9 bases sitting between them. The CDR3 extends over 12 amino acids. DNA of the CDR3: TGCGCCAGCATGGGGGACGATGAAAAACTGTTTTTT. Translated, it gives CASMGDDEKLFF.

This chain joins TRBV7-9 and TRBJ1-6, with 7 bases aligning to TRBD1. This CDR3 comprises 14 residues. The ends lost 1 base at V and 7 bases at J; junction bases unmatched: 1. CDR1 SEHNR and CDR2 FQNEAQ come from the germline V gene (reference sequence). The CDR3 protein is CASSLEQGNSPLHF. CDR3 nucleotides: TGTGCCAGCAGCTTAGAACAGGGGAATTCACCCCTCCACTTT.

This clone was counted only a few times. The chain carries TRBV7-8 and TRBJ1-1; tentatively, D is TRBD1 (5 bases). This CDR3 has 13 amino acids. With 4 bases removed from V and 7 bases from J, the gap between germline ends came to 13 bases. The germline gives CDR1 SGHVS, CDR2 FQNEAQ. In DNA, the CDR3 is TGTGCCAGCAGCTATGACCGGGACGGTGAAGCTTTCTTT. Translation: CASSYDRDGEAFF.

This chain links TRBV10-3 with TRBJ2-3, with a possible D match to TRBD2 (5 bases). Trimming left V 3 bases short and J 5 bases short, with 12 bases between. This CDR3 spans 14 amino acids. Germline V gene data show CDR1 as ENHRY and CDR2 as SYGVKD. The CDR3 DNA is TGTGCCATCAGTGACAGCGGAGCGCTAGATACGCAGTATTTT. This codes for CAISDSGALDTQYF.

V usage is TRBV18 and J usage is TRBJ1-5, with D perhaps TRBD1 (5 bases). The CDR3 loop spans 13 amino acids. The ends were cut back, 6 bases at V and 7 bases at J, with 13 bases in the middle. The V gene's germline CDR1 is KGHSH and CDR2 LQKENI. This chain's CDR3 is CASSGGEGQPQHF. CDR3 DNA: TGTGCCAGCTCCGGGGGGGAAGGCCAGCCCCAGCATTTT.

The V and J genes are TRBV10-2 and TRBJ2-7, with 12 bases identical to TRBD1. The CDR3 is 15 amino acids. Trimming removed 3 bases from V and 6 bases from J; junction bases left unmatched: 6. Germline-derived CDR1 and CDR2 are WSHSY and SAAADI. CDR3 sequence reads: CASSDPGTGGIEQYF. CDR3 in DNA: TGCGCCAGCAGTGATCCCGGGACAGGGGGCATCGAGCAGTACTTC.

The gene calls are TRBV5-8 and TRBJ2-7; D remains ambiguous. Germline V gene sequence: CDR1 SGHTS, CDR2 YDEGEE. Trimming removed 4 bases at V and 2 bases at J, with 13 bases between. This CDR3 spans 14 amino acids. The CDR3 coding sequence is TGTGCCAGCAGCCGCTTAGGCGCGGCCTACGAGCAGTACTTC. Translation gives CASSRLGAAYEQYF.

V is TRBV5-8 and J is TRBJ2-6; no reliable D call. Trimming left V 0 bases short and J 2 bases short, with 6 bases between. The CDR3 runs to 15 residues. Germline CDR1 is SGHTS and CDR2 is YDEGEE. The CDR3 DNA is TGTGCCAGCAGCTTGGTCAGAACTGGGGCCAACGTCCTGACTTTC. Protein sequence: CASSLVRTGANVLTF.

The chain combines TRBV2 with TRBJ2-2; 8 bases agree with TRBD2. Germline V gene lookup returns CDR1 SNHLY and CDR2 FYNNEI. This CDR3 is built from 14 residues. V lost 6 bases to trimming and J lost 6 bases; unmatched junction nucleotides: 6. The CDR3 is CASRKAGGAGELFF. The CDR3 nucleotides read TGTGCCAGCAGGAAGGCGGGGGGCGCCGGGGAGCTGTTTTTT.

The chain employs TRBV6-4 and TRBJ2-1; the D gene is possibly TRBD2 (6 bases). Germline assignment: CDR1 MRHNA and CDR2 SNTAGT. The CDR3 is 16 residues long. The ends were cut back, 4 bases at V and 1 base at J, with 14 bases in the middle. In DNA form, the CDR3 reads TGTGCCAGCAGTGCTCTGGCGGGATCATCCTACAATGAGCAGTTCTTC. This encodes CASSALAGSSYNEQFF.